The present T cell receptor (beta chain) was sequenced within a study of cytomegalovirus exposure and HLA in healthy donors. The wider study: The approximately 120 validation repertoires matched the roughly 700 first-cohort repertoires in platform, a later analysis reported. General observations from the study: The study designated roughly 150 TCR beta chains cytomegalovirus-associated. The majority of TCR sequences were rare, yet some public TCRs appeared in many donors.

The germline V gene encodes CDR1 LNHDA and CDR2 SQIVND (reference sequence). This CDR3 is 16 amino acids long. V shed 4 bases and J 1 base; nucleotides not matched to a gene: 9. This clone has only one observation. What it binds is unknown. Sequencing was performed with immunoSEQ multiplex PCR; in TCRdb, only in-frame clones are kept and a portion is missing. This table holds under 200,000 clones, around nine tenths found once. Sequencing used PBMCs. This clonotype was sampled from a woman aged 18-29 years in good health and CMV-seronegative. The J gene is TRBJ2-7, the V gene TRBV19; 8 bases align to TRBD2. The CDR3 loop reads CASSKPTTSVSYEQYF. The CDR3 bases are TGTGCCAGTAGTAAACCTACGACTAGCGTATCCTACGAGCAGTACTTC.